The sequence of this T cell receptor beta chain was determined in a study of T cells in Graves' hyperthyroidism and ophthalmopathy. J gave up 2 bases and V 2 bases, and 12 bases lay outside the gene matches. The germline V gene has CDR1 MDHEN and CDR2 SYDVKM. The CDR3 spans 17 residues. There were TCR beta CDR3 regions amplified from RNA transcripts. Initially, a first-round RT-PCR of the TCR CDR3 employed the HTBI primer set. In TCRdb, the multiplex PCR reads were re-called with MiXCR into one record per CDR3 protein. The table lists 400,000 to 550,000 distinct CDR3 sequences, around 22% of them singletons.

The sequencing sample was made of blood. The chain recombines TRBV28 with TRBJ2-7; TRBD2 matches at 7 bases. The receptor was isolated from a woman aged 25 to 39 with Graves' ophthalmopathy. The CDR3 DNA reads TGTGCCAGCAGTTTAATAAGCCGGACTAGGGGAGCCTACGAGCAGTACTTC. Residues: CASSLISRTRGAYEQYF.